One sample yielded the 2 T cell receptor beta chains listed below, sequenced in a study of OX40 agonist ivuxolimab in advanced cancers. Using immunoSEQ multiplex PCR, the repertoire was profiled, and TCRdb retains in-frame clones only, with some absent. The repertoire has around 35,000 clones, about nine tenths of them found once; the top ten carry roughly 4%. This sample comprised CD4+ or CD8+ T cells sorted from blood, obtained in a trial of the OX40 agonist ivuxolimab. The receptors come from an adult with an advanced solid tumor such as melanoma, head and neck, liver or kidney cancer.

The chain combines TRBV15 with TRBJ2-3; a possible D gene is TRBD2 (7 bases). Germline V gene data show CDR1 as LNHNV and CDR2 as YYDKDF (reference sequence). V dropped 3 bases and J dropped 4 bases, with 14 bases sitting between them. This CDR3 is 15 amino acids long. The CDR3 DNA reads TGTGCCACCAGCAGGGGAGGGGGGATCGCAGATACGCAGTATTTT. Translated: CATSRGGGIADTQYF. Based on the CDR3 plus reference TRBV15 and TRBJ2-3, the full variable domain is DAMVIQNPRYQVTQFGKPVTLSCSQTLNHNVMYWYQQKSSQAPKLLFHYYDKDFNNEADTPDNFQSRRPNTSFCFLDIRSPGLGDTAMYLCATSRGGGIADTQYFGPGTRLTVL.

In DNA form, the CDR3 reads TGCGCCAGCAGCTTTACAGGGGGGGATCAGCCCCAGCATTTT. Amino acid sequence: CASSFTGGDQPQHF. The J gene is TRBJ1-5, the V gene TRBV5-1; 8 nucleotides line up with TRBD1. Trimming at V came to 2 bases and at J to 5 bases, leaving 3 bases not matched to a gene. From germline, CDR1 is SGHRS and CDR2 YFSETQ. The CDR3 totals 14 residues.